Shown below are 17 T cell receptor beta chains from a single sample sequenced in a study of CD8+ T cells in alopecia areata. Treatment indicated: oral pan-JAK inhibitor, 5-10 mg twice daily. In each case, RNA was isolated and then reverse transcribed into cDNA as the sequencing template. Sequenced by immunoSEQ multiplex PCR; TCRdb stores in-frame clones only, minus some. The sample holds about 120,000 clones, about 50% seen once. The sample was CD4+ T cells sorted from blood, taken at week 4, from a patient treated with tofacitinib. All receptors come from a human donor with alopecia areata.

This clone came up once. V is TRBV5-4 and J is TRBJ2-5; D remains unclear. The germline V gene encodes CDR1 SGHNT and CDR2 YYREEE (reference sequence). The length of the CDR3 is 14 residues. V lost 2 bases to trimming and J lost 4 bases, with 12 bases between them. The CDR3 nucleotides are TGTGCCAGCAGCTTATCTACTGTCATAGAGACCCAGTACTTC. Protein sequence: CASSLSTVIETQYF. The whole variable domain, filled in from reference TRBV5-4 and TRBJ2-5, reads ETGVTQSPTHLIKTRGQQVTLRCSSQSGHNTVSWYQQALGQGPQFIFQYYREEENGRGNFPPRFSGLQFPNYSSELNVNALELDDSALYLCASSLSTVIETQYFGPGTRLLVL.

The J gene is TRBJ2-7, the V gene TRBV5-1; D is tentatively TRBD1 or TRBD2 (5 bases each). This CDR3 has 12 amino acids. Trimming removed 7 bases from V and 0 bases from J, with 8 bases in between. Per the germline V gene, CDR1 is SGHRS and CDR2 is YFSETQ. Written as DNA, the CDR3 is TGCGCCAGCCGGGACGACTCCTACGAGCAGTACTTC. Protein: CASRDDSYEQYF.

The CDR3 bases are TGTGCCAGCAGCCATCCGGATTGGGGGCCCACAGATACGCAGTATTTT. This codes for CASSHPDWGPTDTQYF. V gene TRBV4-2 combines with J gene TRBJ2-3; tentatively, D is TRBD1 (6 bases). Trimming removed 3 bases at V and 2 bases at J, with 15 bases between. The CDR3 has 16 amino acids. Germline V gives CDR1 LGHNA, CDR2 YNFKEQ.

This clone showed up just a few times. The rearrangement joins TRBV7-3 to TRBJ2-3; the match to TRBD2 covers 13 bases. This CDR3 comprises 19 residues. V gave up 5 bases and J gave up 1 base; unmatched junction bases: 12. The germline CDR1 and CDR2 sequences are SGHTA and FQGTGA. Written as DNA, the CDR3 is TGTGCCAGCAGCCCGTCGGGACTAGCGGGGCCTAAAGGCACAGATACGCAGTATTTT. Its translation is CASSPSGLAGPKGTDTQYF.

The V gene is TRBV5-1, the J gene TRBJ2-7; D may be TRBD1 or TRBD2 (5 bases each). The V end was cut by 6 bases, the J end by 0 bases, with 10 bases between. In germline, CDR1 is SGHRS, CDR2 YFSETQ. CDR3 size: 13 residues. The CDR3 region is CASNPGGSYEQYF. CDR3 DNA: TGCGCCAGCAACCCTGGGGGCTCCTACGAGCAGTACTTC. Combining the CDR3 with reference TRBV5-1 and TRBJ2-7 gives the whole variable domain KAGVTQTPRYLIKTRGQQVTLSCSPISGHRSVSWYQQTPGQGLQFLFEYFSETQRNKGNFPGRFSGRQFSNSRSEMNVSTLELGDSALYLCASNPGGSYEQYFGPGTRLTVT.

V usage is TRBV5-4 and J usage is TRBJ1-2; 10 nucleotides line up with TRBD1. The CDR3 is 16 residues long. Germline V CDR1 and CDR2: SGHNT, YYREEE (reference sequence). V lost 4 bases to trimming and J lost 6 bases; unmatched junction nucleotides: 12. The CDR3 spells CASSSESTGGRDGYTF. Written as DNA, the CDR3 is TGTGCCAGCAGCAGTGAATCGACAGGGGGCAGAGATGGCTACACCTTC.

In this sample, this clone turned up a few times. This chain joins TRBV9 and TRBJ1-1, with D uncertain. CDR1 is SGDLS, CDR2 YYNGEE, per germline. The CDR3 is made up of 13 amino acids. Trimming shortened V by 4 bases and J by 0 bases, and 7 bases separated the two germline ends. The chain's CDR3 is CASSRALNTEAFF. As DNA, the CDR3 is TGTGCCAGCAGCCGGGCCCTGAACACTGAAGCTTTCTTT.

The CDR3 region has the DNA TGTGCCTGGAGTGTAATGGGGGTCGCTGAAGCTTTCTTT. Amino acid sequence: CAWSVMGVAEAFF. This chain uses TRBV30 with TRBJ1-1, with D maybe TRBD1 (5 bases). Germline lookup yields CDR1 GTSNPN and CDR2 SVGIG (reference sequence). This CDR3 is 13 amino acids long. V lost 0 bases and J lost 6, with 11 bases in between.

Here the CDR3 DNA reads TGCAGCGTTGCCCCCGCCACAGATACGCAGTATTTT. As protein: CSVAPATDTQYF. V and J are TRBV29-1 and TRBJ2-3; no clear D. The CDR3 has 12 residues. V was pared by 4 bases and J by 2 bases, with 7 bases between. Per germline, CDR1 SQVTM and CDR2 ANQGSEA.

The chain is built from TRBV2 and TRBJ1-1; D gene uncertain. V shed 6 bases and J shed 3 bases, with 14 bases lying between them. Germline lookup yields CDR1 SNHLY and CDR2 FYNNEI. The CDR3 extends over 14 amino acids. CDR3 nucleotide sequence: TGTGCCAGCAGAATTGGCCTCCGGGACACTGAAGCTTTCTTT. Its translation is CASRIGLRDTEAFF.

The table lists this clone with a count of one. The V and J genes are TRBV6-5 and TRBJ1-4; TRBD1 agrees at 9 bases. The CDR3 extends over 16 amino acids. With 0 bases clipped from V and 7 bases from J, the junction kept 6 bases outside the gene matches. The germline CDR1 and CDR2 sequences are MNHEY and SVGAGI. Here the CDR3 reads CASSYSSGTGSEKLFF. CDR3 sequence (DNA): TGTGCCAGCAGTTACTCGTCCGGGACAGGGTCTGAAAAACTGTTTTTT.

Notes on this clone: Other DNA sequences of this sample code for an identical CDR3. The CDR3 region is CASSPTGRQETQYF. CDR3 sequence (DNA): TGTGCCAGCAGCCCGACAGGGAGGCAAGAGACCCAGTACTTC. The genes are TRBV7-3 and TRBJ2-5; D may be TRBD1 (7 bases). Trimming removed 5 bases at V and 2 bases at J, with 12 bases between. This CDR3 region has 14 residues. The V gene's germline CDR1 is SGHTA and CDR2 FQGTGA.

This chain uses TRBV2 with TRBJ1-2; 7 bases agree with TRBD1. Germline V gene data show CDR1 as SNHLY and CDR2 as FYNNEI. The trim removed 6 bases at V and 7 bases at J, leaving 14 bases unmatched. The CDR3 consists of 15 residues. CDR3 residues: CASSRDRTGFGGYTF. The CDR3 nucleotides are TGTGCCAGCAGCAGAGACAGGACAGGCTTTGGTGGCTACACCTTC. The entire variable domain, with the rest obtained from reference TRBV2 and TRBJ1-2, is as follows: EPEVTQTPSHQVTQMGQEVILRCVPISNHLYFYWYRQILGQKVEFLVSFYNNEISEKSEIFDDQFSVERPDGSNFTLKIRSTKLEDSAMYFCASSRDRTGFGGYTFGSGTRLTVV.

The chain uses TRBV2 and TRBJ1-6, with D possibly TRBD1 on 6 matching bases. The germline gives CDR1 SNHLY, CDR2 FYNNEI. The CDR3 runs 13 residues. Trimming removed 4 bases at V and 9 bases at J, with 10 bases between. The CDR3 DNA is TGTGCCAGCAGTGGGACAGACCCTTCACCCCTCCACTTT. Its protein product is CASSGTDPSPLHF.

The chain carries TRBV6-5 and TRBJ2-7, with a tentative D call TRBD2 (6 bases). This CDR3 has 14 residues. Between the trimmed V and J ends, which lost 6 bases and 2 bases, there was a span of 14 bases. Per germline, CDR1 MNHEY and CDR2 SVGAGI. CDR3 protein: CASSKPGATYEQYF. The CDR3 bases are TGTGCCAGCAGCAAACCGGGAGCCACCTACGAGCAGTACTTC.

The gene calls are TRBV5-1 and TRBJ2-7; 9 bases are shared with TRBD1. The ends lost 3 bases at V and 4 bases at J; junction bases unmatched: 2. Germline V lookup: CDR1 SGHRS, CDR2 YFSETQ. The CDR3 length is 13 residues. The CDR3 sequence is CASSYDRGYEQYF. CDR3 in DNA: TGCGCCAGCAGCTATGACAGGGGGTACGAGCAGTACTTC. Based on the CDR3 plus reference TRBV5-1 and TRBJ2-7, the full variable domain is KAGVTQTPRYLIKTRGQQVTLSCSPISGHRSVSWYQQTPGQGLQFLFEYFSETQRNKGNFPGRFSGRQFSNSRSEMNVSTLELGDSALYLCASSYDRGYEQYFGPGTRLTVT.

The table lists this clone with a few counts. The chain carries TRBV7-8 and TRBJ1-3; D gene uncertain. V gave up 4 bases and J gave up 4 bases, with 11 bases separating them. Germline assignment: CDR1 SGHVS and CDR2 FQNEAQ. The CDR3 extends over 14 amino acids. The CDR3 sequence is CASSSQVSGNTIYF. CDR3 nucleotides: TGTGCCAGCAGCTCCCAGGTCTCAGGAAACACCATATATTTT.